The entry that follows covers one TCR beta chain sequence. Its matching antigen is unknown. This sample was taken from a study of cytomegalovirus exposure and HLA in healthy donors. Study as a whole: An early data release held tens of millions of unique TCRs from HLA-typed donors. Study conclusions and caveats: Later work found that TCR association rates differed between HLA loci; DRB1 had the most and HLA-C the fewest. In a later analysis, a missense DCLRE1C variant was linked to TCR beta V- and J-gene trimming.

The PCR had 60 Vbeta and 13 Jbeta primers. Assay: immunoSEQ multiplex PCR; the TCRdb copy retains only in-frame clones and omits some. The table gives about 150,000 clones; the top ten clones make up under 2% of it. After removal of 4 bases from V and 5 bases from J, the junction contained 12 bases not matched to a gene. Germline CDR1 reads LGHNA; CDR2 reads YNFKEQ. The CDR3 consists of 17 residues. Input material: PBMCs. This chain uses TRBV4-2 with TRBJ2-7; the match to TRBD2 covers 12 bases. This sequence was found in a woman in her 50s in good health and CMV-seronegative. In nucleotides, the CDR3 is TGTGCCAGCAGCCTTCTTGCGCCTAGCGGGGGGGCACACGAGCAGTACTTC. This gives the protein CASSLLAPSGGAHEQYF.